One sample yielded the 13 T cell receptor beta chains listed below, sequenced in a study of cytomegalovirus exposure and HLA in healthy donors. PCR primers comprised 60 Vbeta and 13 Jbeta primers. Sequenced by immunoSEQ multiplex PCR; TCRdb stores in-frame clones only, minus some. The sample yields about 110,000 clones, 70% to 80% seen once. Sequenced input: PBMCs. The receptors here all came from a young man in good health and CMV-seronegative.

This sequence joins TRBV9 and TRBJ2-7; D remains unclear. Germline V lookup: CDR1 SGDLS, CDR2 YYNGEE. V dropped 0 bases and J dropped 3 bases, with 10 bases sitting between them. This CDR3 region has 14 residues. This CDR3 reads CASSVGAFLYEQYF. The CDR3 coding sequence is TGTGCCAGCAGCGTAGGGGCATTCCTCTACGAGCAGTACTTC.

This sequence joins TRBV6-6 and TRBJ2-7, with TRBD1 as a possible D gene (6 bases). Trimming took 5 bases from V and 4 from J, leaving 12 bases between them. The CDR3 has 13 amino acids. Germline V lookup: CDR1 MNHNY, CDR2 SVGAGI (reference sequence). CDR3 region: CASSTSDSYEQYF. CDR3 sequence (DNA): TGTGCCAGCAGTACCTCGGACAGTTACGAGCAGTACTTC.

This rearrangement joins TRBV9 to TRBJ2-7, with 9 bases lining up with TRBD1. CDR3 length: 15 amino acids. Losses at the gene ends were 2 bases for V and 3 bases for J; bases not matched to a gene: 6. Germline V CDR1 and CDR2: SGDLS, YYNGEE. The CDR3 here is CASSVSRTGDYEQYF. Here the CDR3 DNA reads TGTGCCAGCAGCGTGAGCCGGACAGGGGACTACGAGCAGTACTTC.

The chain combines TRBV5-1 with TRBJ2-3; TRBD1 aligns across 9 bases. CDR3 length equals 16 residues. After removal of 4 bases from V and 1 base from J, the junction contained 7 bases not matched to a gene. Germline lookup yields CDR1 SGHRS and CDR2 YFSETQ. CDR3 in amino acids: CASSPSGQGGTDTQYF. CDR3 DNA: TGCGCCAGCAGCCCTTCGGGACAGGGCGGCACAGATACGCAGTATTTT.

The chain uses TRBV7-3 and TRBJ2-1, with 15 positions matching TRBD2. J lost 6 bases, V lost 4 bases, and 1 base had no gene match. The CDR3 covers 15 residues. Germline CDR1 is SGHTA and CDR2 is FQGTGA. The CDR3 sequence: CASSWTSGGANEQFF. The DNA of the CDR3 is TGTGCCAGCAGCTGGACTAGCGGGGGGGCCAATGAGCAGTTCTTC.

The chain is built from TRBV6-5 and TRBJ2-7, with D maybe TRBD2 (6 bases). Germline V CDR1 and CDR2: MNHEY, SVGAGI. V shed 6 bases and J shed 5 bases, with 20 bases lying between them. This CDR3 has 15 amino acids. The CDR3 DNA follows: TGTGCCAGCAGCCGGGGAGGTCAGGGTTCCGACGAGCAGTACTTC. It specifies CASSRGGQGSDEQYF.

The rearrangement uses TRBV2 and TRBJ2-5; 11 bases map to TRBD1. The CDR3 consists of 16 residues. The V gene end was trimmed by 4 bases and the J gene end by 4 bases; junction bases not matched to a gene: 8. Germline V lookup: CDR1 SNHLY, CDR2 FYNNEI. The CDR3 here is CASSGLGQGAIETQYF. CDR3 DNA sequence: TGTGCCAGCAGTGGATTAGGACAGGGGGCCATAGAGACCCAGTACTTC.

This clone was seen a single time. The gene calls are TRBV19 and TRBJ1-1; D possibly corresponds to TRBD1 (5 bases). V lost 8 bases and J lost 11, with 21 bases in between. The CDR3 loop spans 13 amino acids. Looked up from germline, CDR1 is LNHDA and CDR2 is SQIVND (reference sequence). The CDR3 coding sequence is TGTGCCAGTTCGACAGTTTTTACCCCCCGGGCTTTCTTT. It encodes CASSTVFTPRAFF.

This clone was detected once. J is TRBJ2-3 and V is TRBV6-5; a possible D gene is TRBD2 (5 bases). There are 15 residues in the CDR3. Trimming stripped 2 bases from V and 2 bases from J, with 11 bases between. The germline gives CDR1 MNHEY, CDR2 SVGAGI. Written as DNA, the CDR3 is TGTGCCAGCAGTTACCTCGGGGATCCCACAGATACGCAGTATTTT. Amino acids: CASSYLGDPTDTQYF.

V gene TRBV13 combines with J gene TRBJ2-3, with D possibly TRBD1 on 6 matching bases. Germline loops: CDR1 PRHDT, CDR2 FYEKMQ (reference sequence). The CDR3 totals 17 residues. Trimming shortened V by 0 bases and J by 1 base, and 14 bases separated the two germline ends. Here the CDR3 DNA reads TGTGCCAGCAGCTTAGGTTTTCAGGGGTGGGGCACAGATACGCAGTATTTT. Protein: CASSLGFQGWGTDTQYF.

This sequence joins TRBV10-3 and TRBJ1-4; a possible D gene is TRBD1 (6 bases). V lost 6 bases and J lost 0, with 14 bases in between. The CDR3 consists of 16 residues. In germline, CDR1 is ENHRY, CDR2 SYGVKD. The CDR3 reads CAISSGVLATNEKLFF. CDR3 DNA: TGTGCCATCAGCTCAGGGGTCCTTGCAACTAATGAAAAACTGTTTTTT.

The chain joins TRBV5-4 to TRBJ2-2; 8 nucleotides line up with TRBD2. From germline, CDR1 is SGHNT and CDR2 YYREEE (reference sequence). The V and J ends lost 0 bases and 6 bases, in that order; junction bases with no gene match: 7. This CDR3 is 16 amino acids long. The CDR3 nucleotides are TGTGCCAGCAGCTTGGCCGGGGGGGGGCGCGCCGGGGAGCTGTTTTTT. Its protein is CASSLAGGGRAGELFF.

V gene TRBV4-3 combines with J gene TRBJ1-2, with D maybe TRBD1 (6 bases). V lost 3 bases and J 8 bases, leaving 10 bases between the germline ends. CDR3 length: 12 amino acids. Germline V lookup: CDR1 LGHNA, CDR2 YSLEER. The CDR3, as DNA: TGCGCCAGCAGCCAGACAGGTCGCGGCTACACCTTC. It is translated as CASSQTGRGYTF.